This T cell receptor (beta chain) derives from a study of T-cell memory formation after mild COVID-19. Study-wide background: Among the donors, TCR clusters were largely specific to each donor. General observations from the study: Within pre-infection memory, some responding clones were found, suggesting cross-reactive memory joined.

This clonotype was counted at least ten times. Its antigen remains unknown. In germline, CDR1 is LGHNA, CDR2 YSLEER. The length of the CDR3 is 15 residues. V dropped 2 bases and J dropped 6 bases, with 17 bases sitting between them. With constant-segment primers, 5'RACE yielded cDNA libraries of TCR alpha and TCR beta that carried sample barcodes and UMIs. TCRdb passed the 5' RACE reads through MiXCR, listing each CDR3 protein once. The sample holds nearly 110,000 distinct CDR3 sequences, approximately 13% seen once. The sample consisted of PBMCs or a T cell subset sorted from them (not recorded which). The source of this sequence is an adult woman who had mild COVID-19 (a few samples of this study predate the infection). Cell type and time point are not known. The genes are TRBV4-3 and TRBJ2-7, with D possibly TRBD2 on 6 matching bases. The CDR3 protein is CASSQLAVPPREQYF. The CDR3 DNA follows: TGCGCCAGCAGCCAATTAGCGGTTCCACCTCGCGAGCAGTACTTC.